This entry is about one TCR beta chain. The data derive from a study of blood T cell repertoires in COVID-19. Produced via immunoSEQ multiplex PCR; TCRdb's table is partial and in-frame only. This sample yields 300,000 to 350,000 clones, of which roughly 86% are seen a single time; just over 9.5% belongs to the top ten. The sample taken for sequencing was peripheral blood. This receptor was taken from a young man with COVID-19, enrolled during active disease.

CDR3 in amino acids: CASSWVLMGIEKLFF. The CDR3 nucleotides are TGTGCCAGCAGTTGGGTTCTCATGGGCATCGAAAAACTGTTTTTT. This chain links TRBV6-2 or TRBV6-3 with TRBJ1-4; unclear D gene. Trimming left V 4 bases short and J 8 bases short, with 17 bases between. Germline CDR1 is MNHEY and CDR2 is SVGEGT. The CDR3 is 15 residues long.